A selection of T cell receptor beta chains follows, all from one sample in a study of CD8+ T cells in alopecia areata. Some clones are missing from TCRdb's copy, which holds only in-frame ones; the method was immunoSEQ multiplex PCR. The table includes approximately 280,000 clones, 58% detected once. The sample in question was CD4+ T cells sorted from blood, obtained at week 24, from a patient treated with tofacitinib. The receptors stem from a human donor with alopecia areata. Both conserved end residues are part of each CDR3. D genes are given only for firm matches. The size of a clone is reported for some rows only, either as once, few or many, or as a class for expanded clones.

TRBJ2-5	TRBV18	-	-	CASSPRLQETQYF	TGTGCCAGCTCACCACGGCTTCAAGAGACCCAGTACTTC
TRBJ1-5	TRBV9	-	-	CASSVGSHSNQPQHF	TGTGCCAGCAGCGTAGGCAGTCATAGCAATCAGCCCCAGCATTTT
TRBJ2-4	TRBV4-1	-	-	CASSQAGRGAKNIQYF	TGCGCCAGCAGCCAAGCGGGGAGAGGGGCCAAAAACATTCAGTACTTC
TRBJ2-7	TRBV9	-	-	CASSVEAQGPYEQYF	TGTGCCAGCAGCGTAGAGGCACAGGGACCTTACGAGCAGTACTTC
TRBJ1-5	TRBV19	TRBD1	-	CASSLRQGGNQPQHF	TGTGCCAGTAGTCTCCGACAGGGAGGCAATCAGCCCCAGCATTTT
TRBJ1-4	TRBV5-6	TRBD1	-	CASSFGQANEKLFF	TGTGCCAGCAGCTTCGGACAGGCTAATGAAAAACTGTTTTTT
TRBJ1-5	TRBV2	TRBD1	-	CASTGGLQPQHF	TGTGCCAGCACAGGGGGCTTACAGCCCCAGCATTTT
TRBJ1-3	TRBV28	-	few	CASSLRGIGNTIYF	TGTGCCAGCAGTTTACGGGGGATCGGAAACACCATATATTTT
TRBJ1-3	TRBV7-6	-	-	CASSNRDTTVF	TGTGCCAGCAGCAACCGTGACACTACAGTTTTT
TRBJ2-7	TRBV25-1	-	few	CASSEVTGSASEQYF	TGTGCCAGCAGTGAAGTTACGGGTTCAGCGTCCGAGCAGTACTTC
TRBJ2-6	TRBV7-2	-	-	CAFGVAGAPGANVLTF	TGTGCCTTCGGGGTGGCGGGGGCGCCTGGGGCCAACGTCCTGACTTTC
TRBJ2-5	TRBV2	-	-	CASSAREPETQYF	TGTGCCAGCAGCGCCAGGGAGCCAGAGACCCAGTACTTC
TRBJ1-1	TRBV29-1	-	-	CSVVWGDTEAFF	TGCAGCGTTGTTTGGGGGGACACTGAAGCTTTCTTT
TRBJ2-2	TRBV5-6	-	-	CASRGLGRDTGELFF	TGTGCCAGCAGGGGGCTGGGAAGGGACACCGGGGAGCTGTTTTTT
TRBJ1-5	TRBV25-1	TRBD1	-	CASSDGTGGRQPQHF	TGTGCCAGCAGTGACGGGACAGGGGGACGTCAGCCCCAGCATTTT
TRBJ1-2	TRBV6-5	-	-	CASSLQGGRGYTF	TGTGCCAGCAGTTTACAGGGAGGTCGCGGCTACACCTTC
TRBJ2-7	TRBV28	-	few	CASSLSAGSYEQYF	TGTGCCAGCAGTTTATCCGCAGGGTCCTACGAGCAGTACTTC
TRBJ2-3	TRBV6-5	-	-	CASRPNLGTDTQYF	TGTGCCAGCAGACCCAACCTAGGCACAGATACGCAGTATTTT
TRBJ1-2	TRBV5-1	-	-	CASSLNTGQHIYGYTF	TGCGCCAGCAGCTTGAACACTGGACAGCATATCTATGGCTACACCTTC
TRBJ2-3	TRBV6-6	-	-	CASHTHVNTDTQYF	TGTGCCAGCCACACGCATGTCAACACAGATACGCAGTATTTT
TRBJ1-2	TRBV29-1	-	-	CSVQLGTDYGYTF	TGCAGCGTGCAACTGGGGACCGACTATGGCTACACCTTC
TRBJ1-3	TRBV6-5	-	-	CASLAGIGNTIYF	TGTGCCAGCTTGGCCGGCATCGGAAACACCATATATTTT
TRBJ2-2	TRBV2	-	-	CASSTQRGHTGELFF	TGTGCCAGCAGTACCCAGAGGGGCCACACCGGGGAGCTGTTTTTT
TRBJ2-1	TRBV7-2	-	-	CASSLRPAISDEQFF	TGTGCCAGCAGCTTACGCCCGGCGATTAGCGATGAGCAGTTCTTC
TRBJ2-3	TRBV29-1	-	few	CSVESRFTDTQYF	TGCAGCGTTGAATCGCGATTCACAGATACGCAGTATTTT
TRBJ2-3	TRBV25-1	-	-	CASSERRVGDTDTQYF	TGTGCCAGCAGTGAACGGCGCGTGGGCGACACAGATACGCAGTATTTT
TRBJ1-1	TRBV4-1	-	-	CASSQGLGTPEAFF	TGCGCCAGCAGCCAAGGCTTAGGGACCCCTGAAGCTTTCTTT
TRBJ1-1	TRBV6-5	-	-	CASSVGLRMNTEAFF	TGTGCCAGCAGTGTCGGACTACGCATGAACACTGAAGCTTTCTTT
TRBJ1-5	TRBV29-1	-	-	CSVALEYNQPQHF	TGCAGCGTTGCCCTAGAATACAATCAGCCCCAGCATTTT
TRBJ2-7	TRBV5-1	-	once	CASSHSGTLYEQYF	TGCGCCAGCAGCCACTCCGGGACCCTGTACGAGCAGTACTTC
TRBJ1-5	TRBV6-5	TRBD1	few	CASTPGQGYQPQHF	TGTGCCAGCACACCGGGACAGGGGTATCAGCCCCAGCATTTT
TRBJ2-3	TRBV7-7	-	-	CASSPTRQGTDTQYF	TGTGCTAGCAGCCCAACAAGACAGGGCACAGATACGCAGTATTTT
TRBJ1-4	TRBV10-3	-	-	CAISESGHRNEKLFF	TGTGCCATCAGTGAGTCCGGGCATCGTAATGAAAAACTGTTTTTT